This T cell receptor beta chain was obtained from a study of beta chain features in type 1 diabetes. General study points: Shorter TCRB CDR3s, moderately but significantly so, marked every one of the four CD4+ subsets in Type 1 diabetes patients. VDJ junctions from type 1 diabetes patients carried fewer insertions and larger deletions.

The germline gives CDR1 SQVTM, CDR2 ANQGSEA. J lost 3 bases, V lost 4 bases, and 6 bases had no gene match. The CDR3 loop spans 15 amino acids. Reverse transcription of all isolated RNA meant that expressed TCRB transcripts were sequenced. Some clones are missing from TCRdb's copy, which holds only in-frame ones; the method was immunoSEQ multiplex PCR. This table holds 450,000 or so clones, 10% to 12% found once. This clone came up a few times. Its antigen is currently unknown. Purity of each sorted population was above 98%. The TCR originated in a young woman in good health. Material for sequencing was naive CD4+ T cells from blood. The rearrangement uses TRBV29-1 and TRBJ2-6, with TRBD1 matching 7 bases. CDR3 bases: TGCAGCGTTGCCAGAACAGGGGTTGGGGCCAACGTCCTGACTTTC. This gives the protein CSVARTGVGANVLTF.